This TCR beta chain was found in a study of T cell responses to AZD1222 COVID-19 vaccine. For this clone: Antigen: not known.

Libraries were prepared by immunoSEQ multiplex PCR; TCRdb keeps only in-frame clonotypes and omits some of them. Of approximately 88,000 clones in the sample, roughly nine tenths were seen once. Study results and caveats: Mostly white British, mostly female donors; authors suggested clonal diversity may be underestimated.

The material was peripheral blood, obtained 28 days after the second AZD1222 dose. The source is an adult who received the AZD1222 COVID-19 vaccine.

In DNA, the CDR3 is TGCGCCAGCAGCCAAGATACGCAGGGAATCTATGGCTACACCTTC. Its protein product is CASSQDTQGIYGYTF. The rearrangement links TRBV4-3 to TRBJ1-2; TRBD1 might be the D (5 bases). Germline V gene lookup returns CDR1 LGHNA and CDR2 YSLEER. Between the trimmed V and J ends, which lost 0 bases and 4 bases, there was a span of 12 bases. CDR3 length: 15 amino acids.